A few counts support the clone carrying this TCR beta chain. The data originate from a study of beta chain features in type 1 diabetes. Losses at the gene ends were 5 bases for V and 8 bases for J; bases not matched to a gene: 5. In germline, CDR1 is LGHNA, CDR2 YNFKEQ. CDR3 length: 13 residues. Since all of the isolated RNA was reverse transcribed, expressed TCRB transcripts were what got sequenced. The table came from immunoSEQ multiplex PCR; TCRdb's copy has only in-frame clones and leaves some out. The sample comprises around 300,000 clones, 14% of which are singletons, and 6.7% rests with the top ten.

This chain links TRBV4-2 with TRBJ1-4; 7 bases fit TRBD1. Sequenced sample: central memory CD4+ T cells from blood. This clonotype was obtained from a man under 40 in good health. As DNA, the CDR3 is TGTGCCAGCAGCACAGGGGATGGGGAAAAACTGTTTTTT. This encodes CASSTGDGEKLFF.